The entry that follows covers one T cell receptor (beta chain) sequence. The data originate from a study of blood T cell repertoires in COVID-19. Study overall: Sites across the United States, Italy and Spain contributed samples from acute and convalescent COVID-19. T cells, B-cell-depleted T cells, or PBMCs supplied cDNA or gDNA.

The CDR3 extends over 15 amino acids. J lost 6 bases, V lost 6 bases, and 3 bases had no gene match. Germline CDR1 and CDR2: SNHLY and FYNNEI. Authors' processing steps: Estimation of nucleated cell counts was performed using reference gene primer amplification. This table comes from immunoSEQ multiplex PCR, and its TCRdb copy is limited to in-frame clones, with some not included. V and J calls and clone size are given by that table; D and trimming were obtained from the DNA. The sample contains 310,000 or so clones, roughly 83% of which appear only once. Sequencing was done on a sample of peripheral blood. This sequence joins TRBV2 and TRBJ2-2, with 14 bases that match TRBD2. This sequence was found in a woman aged 45 to 65 with acute or convalescent COVID-19. CDR3 amino acids: CASRGLAGVAGELFF. The CDR3 DNA sequence: TGTGCCAGCAGGGGACTAGCGGGAGTGGCCGGGGAGCTGTTTTTT.